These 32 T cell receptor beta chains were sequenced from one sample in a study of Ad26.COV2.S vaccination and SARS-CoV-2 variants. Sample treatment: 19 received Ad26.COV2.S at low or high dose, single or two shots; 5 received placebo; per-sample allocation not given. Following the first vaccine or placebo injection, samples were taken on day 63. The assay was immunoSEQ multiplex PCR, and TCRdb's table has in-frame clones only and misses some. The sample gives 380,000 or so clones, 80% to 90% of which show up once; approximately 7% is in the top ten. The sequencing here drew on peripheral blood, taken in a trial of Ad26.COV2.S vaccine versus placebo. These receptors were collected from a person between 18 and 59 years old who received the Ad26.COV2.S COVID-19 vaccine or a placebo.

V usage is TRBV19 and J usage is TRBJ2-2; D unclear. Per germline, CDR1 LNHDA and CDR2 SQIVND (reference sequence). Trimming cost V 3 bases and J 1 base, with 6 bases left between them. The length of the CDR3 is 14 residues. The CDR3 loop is CASSILKNTGELFF. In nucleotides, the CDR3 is TGTGCCAGTAGTATTCTCAAGAACACCGGGGAGCTGTTTTTT.

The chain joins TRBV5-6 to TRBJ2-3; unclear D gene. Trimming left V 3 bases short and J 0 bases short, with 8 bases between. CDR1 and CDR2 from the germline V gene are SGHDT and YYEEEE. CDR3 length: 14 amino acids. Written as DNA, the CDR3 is TGTGCCAGCAGCTCAATACCTAGCACAGATACGCAGTATTTT. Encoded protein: CASSSIPSTDTQYF.

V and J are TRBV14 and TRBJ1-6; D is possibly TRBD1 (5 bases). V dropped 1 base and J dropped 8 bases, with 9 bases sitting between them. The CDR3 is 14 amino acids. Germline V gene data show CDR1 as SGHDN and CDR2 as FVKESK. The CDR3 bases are TGTGCCAGCAGCCAAGGGTGGGGGTATTCACCCCTCCACTTT. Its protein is CASSQGWGYSPLHF.

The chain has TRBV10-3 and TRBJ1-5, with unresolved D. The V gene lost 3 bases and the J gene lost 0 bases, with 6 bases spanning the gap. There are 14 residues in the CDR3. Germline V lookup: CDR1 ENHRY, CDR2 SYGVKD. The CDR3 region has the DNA TGTGCCATCAGTGACGGATATAGCAATCAGCCCCAGCATTTT. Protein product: CAISDGYSNQPQHF.

This chain's CDR3 is CATSRGETGERGYTF. The CDR3, as DNA: TGTGCCACCAGCAGAGGGGAGACAGGGGAAAGAGGCTACACCTTC. V is TRBV15 and J is TRBJ1-2; 8 nucleotides align to TRBD1. The junction had 9 bases not matched to a gene; V was cut back by 1 base and J by 8 bases. The CDR3 runs to 15 residues. CDR1 LNHNV and CDR2 YYDKDF come from the germline V gene (reference sequence). Together with reference TRBV15 and TRBJ1-2, the CDR3 gives the full variable domain: DAMVIQNPRYQVTQFGKPVTLSCSQTLNHNVMYWYQQKSSQAPKLLFHYYDKDFNNEADTPDNFQSRRPNTSFCFLDIRSPGLGDTAMYLCATSRGETGERGYTFGSGTRLTVV.

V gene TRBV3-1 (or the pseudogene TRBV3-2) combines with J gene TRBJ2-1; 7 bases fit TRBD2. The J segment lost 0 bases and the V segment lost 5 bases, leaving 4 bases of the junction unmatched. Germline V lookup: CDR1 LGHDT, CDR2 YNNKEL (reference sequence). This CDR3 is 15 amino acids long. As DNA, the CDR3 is TGTGCCAGCAGCGCCGGCGGGAGCTCCTACAATGAGCAGTTCTTC. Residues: CASSAGGSSYNEQFF.

CDR3 region: CASSLDRGHYGYTF. CDR3 DNA sequence: TGTGCCAGCAGTTTGGACAGGGGCCACTATGGCTACACCTTC. The chain joins TRBV6-6 to TRBJ1-2, with 9 bases identical to TRBD1. V trimming: 4 bases; J trimming: 3 bases; junction bases outside the gene matches: 3. The CDR3 is 14 amino acids. The germline gives CDR1 MNHNY, CDR2 SVGAGI (reference sequence).

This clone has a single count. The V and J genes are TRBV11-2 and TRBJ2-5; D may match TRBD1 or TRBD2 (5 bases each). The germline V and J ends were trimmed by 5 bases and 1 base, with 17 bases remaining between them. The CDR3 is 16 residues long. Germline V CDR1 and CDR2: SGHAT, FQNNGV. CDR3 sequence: CASSLGANGVQETQYF. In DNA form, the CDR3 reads TGTGCCAGCAGCCTAGGGGCAAACGGGGTCCAAGAGACCCAGTACTTC. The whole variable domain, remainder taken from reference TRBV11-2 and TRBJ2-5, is EAGVAQSPRYKIIEKRQSVAFWCNPISGHATLYWYQQILGQGPKLLIQFQNNGVVDDSQLPKDRFSAERLKGVDSTLKIQPAKLEDSAVYLCASSLGANGVQETQYFGPGTRLLVL.

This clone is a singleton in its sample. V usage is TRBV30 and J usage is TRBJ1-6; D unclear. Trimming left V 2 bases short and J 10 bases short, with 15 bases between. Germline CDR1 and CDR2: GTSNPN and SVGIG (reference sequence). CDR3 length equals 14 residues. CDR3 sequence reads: CAWSRGPAGSPLHF. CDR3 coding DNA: TGTGCCTGGAGTCGAGGGCCCGCGGGGTCACCCCTCCACTTT.

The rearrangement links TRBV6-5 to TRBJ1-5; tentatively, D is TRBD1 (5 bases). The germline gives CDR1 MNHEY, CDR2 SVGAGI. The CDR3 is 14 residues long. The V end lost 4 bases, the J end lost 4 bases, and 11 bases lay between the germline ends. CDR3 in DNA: TGTGCCAGCAGTTGGACAAGAGGGAATCAGCCCCAGCATTTT. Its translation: CASSWTRGNQPQHF.

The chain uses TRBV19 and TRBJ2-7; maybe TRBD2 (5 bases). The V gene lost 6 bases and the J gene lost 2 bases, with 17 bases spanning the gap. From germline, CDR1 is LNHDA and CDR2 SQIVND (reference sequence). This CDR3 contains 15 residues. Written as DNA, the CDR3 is TGTGCCAGTAGCACGGCGGGTGGGTTGACCTACGAGCAGTACTTC. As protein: CASSTAGGLTYEQYF.

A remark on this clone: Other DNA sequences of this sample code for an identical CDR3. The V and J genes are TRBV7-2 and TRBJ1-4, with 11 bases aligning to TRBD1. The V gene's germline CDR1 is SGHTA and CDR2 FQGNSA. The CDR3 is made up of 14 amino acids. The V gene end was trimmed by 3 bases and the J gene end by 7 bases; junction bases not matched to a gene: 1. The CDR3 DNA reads TGTGCCAGCAGCTTGGGACAGGGGGGTGAAAAACTGTTTTTT. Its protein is CASSLGQGGEKLFF.

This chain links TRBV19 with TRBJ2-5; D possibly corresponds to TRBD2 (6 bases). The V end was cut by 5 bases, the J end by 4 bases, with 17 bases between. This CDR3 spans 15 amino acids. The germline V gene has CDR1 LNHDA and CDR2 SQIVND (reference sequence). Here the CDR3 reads CASSLTWGVGETQYF. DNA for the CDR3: TGTGCCAGTAGTCTTACGTGGGGGGTCGGAGAGACCCAGTACTTC.

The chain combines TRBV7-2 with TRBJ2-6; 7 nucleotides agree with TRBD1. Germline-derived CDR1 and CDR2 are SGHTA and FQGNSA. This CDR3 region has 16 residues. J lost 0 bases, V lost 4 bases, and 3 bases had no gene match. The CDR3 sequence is CASSSGGASGANVLTF. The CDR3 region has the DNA TGTGCCAGCAGCTCAGGGGGTGCCTCTGGGGCCAACGTCCTGACTTTC. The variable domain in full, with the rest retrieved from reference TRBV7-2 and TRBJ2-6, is GAGVSQSPSNKVTEKGKDVELRCDPISGHTALYWYRQSLGQGLEFLIYFQGNSAPDKSGLPSDRFSAERTGGSVSTLTIQRTQQEDSAVYLCASSSGGASGANVLTFGAGSRLTVL.

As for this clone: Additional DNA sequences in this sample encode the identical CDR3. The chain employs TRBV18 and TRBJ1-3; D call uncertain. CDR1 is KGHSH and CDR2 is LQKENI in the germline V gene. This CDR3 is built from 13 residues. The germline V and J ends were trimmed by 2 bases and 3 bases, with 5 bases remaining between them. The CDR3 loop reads CASSPGLGNTIYF. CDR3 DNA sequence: TGTGCCAGCTCACCAGGCCTTGGAAACACCATATATTTT.

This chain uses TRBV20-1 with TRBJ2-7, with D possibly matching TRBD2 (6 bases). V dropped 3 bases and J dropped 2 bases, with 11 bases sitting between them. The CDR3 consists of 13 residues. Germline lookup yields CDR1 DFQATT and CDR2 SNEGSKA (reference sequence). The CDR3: CSASGGSAYEQYF. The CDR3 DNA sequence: TGCAGTGCTAGTGGGGGGTCGGCCTACGAGCAGTACTTC.

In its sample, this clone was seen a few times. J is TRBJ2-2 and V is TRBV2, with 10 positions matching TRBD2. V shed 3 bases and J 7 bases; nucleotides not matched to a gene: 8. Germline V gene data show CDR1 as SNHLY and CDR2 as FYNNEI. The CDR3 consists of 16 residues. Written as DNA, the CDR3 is TGTGCCAGCAGTGATGGTACTAGCGGGAAAATCGGGGAGCTGTTTTTT. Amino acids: CASSDGTSGKIGELFF.

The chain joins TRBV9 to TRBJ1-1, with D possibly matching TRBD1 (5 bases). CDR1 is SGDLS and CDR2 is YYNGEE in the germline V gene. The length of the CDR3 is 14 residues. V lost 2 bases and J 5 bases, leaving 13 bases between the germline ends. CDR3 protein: CASSVLTGGTEAFF. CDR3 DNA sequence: TGTGCCAGCAGCGTCTTAACAGGTGGTACTGAAGCTTTCTTT.

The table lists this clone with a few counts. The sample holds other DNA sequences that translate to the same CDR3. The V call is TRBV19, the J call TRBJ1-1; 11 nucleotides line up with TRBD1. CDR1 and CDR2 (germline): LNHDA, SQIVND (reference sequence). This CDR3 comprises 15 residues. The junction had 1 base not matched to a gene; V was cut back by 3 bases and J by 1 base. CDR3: CASSIGTGGNTEAFF. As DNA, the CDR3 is TGTGCCAGTAGTATCGGGACAGGGGGGAACACTGAAGCTTTCTTT.

The DNA of the CDR3 is TGCGCCAGCAGCTTGGCGGTGACGTCCACAGATACGCAGTATTTT. This codes for CASSLAVTSTDTQYF. V gene TRBV5-1 combines with J gene TRBJ2-3; no reliable D call. This CDR3 is built from 15 residues. Germline V gene lookup returns CDR1 SGHRS and CDR2 YFSETQ. V shed 0 bases and J shed 2 bases, with 10 bases lying between them. Variable domain in full (rest from reference TRBV5-1 and TRBJ2-3): KAGVTQTPRYLIKTRGQQVTLSCSPISGHRSVSWYQQTPGQGLQFLFEYFSETQRNKGNFPGRFSGRQFSNSRSEMNVSTLELGDSALYLCASSLAVTSTDTQYFGPGTRLTVL.

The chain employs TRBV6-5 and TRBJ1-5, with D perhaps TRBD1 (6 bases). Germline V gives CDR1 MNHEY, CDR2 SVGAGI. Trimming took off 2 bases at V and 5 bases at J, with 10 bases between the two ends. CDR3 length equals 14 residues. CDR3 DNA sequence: TGTGCCAGCAGTTACGCGGGGGGCCATCAGCCCCAGCATTTT. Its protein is CASSYAGGHQPQHF.

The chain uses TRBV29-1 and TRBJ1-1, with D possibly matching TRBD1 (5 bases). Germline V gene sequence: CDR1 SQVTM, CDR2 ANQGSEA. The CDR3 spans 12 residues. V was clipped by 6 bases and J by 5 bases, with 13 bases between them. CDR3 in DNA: TGCAGCGTCTTTCCCGGGGGAACTGAAGCTTTCTTT. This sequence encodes CSVFPGGTEAFF.

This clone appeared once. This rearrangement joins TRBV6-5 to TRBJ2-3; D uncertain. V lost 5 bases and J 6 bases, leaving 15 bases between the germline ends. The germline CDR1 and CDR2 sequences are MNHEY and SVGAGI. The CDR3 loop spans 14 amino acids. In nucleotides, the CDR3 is TGTGCCAGCAGTCCCCTTAGGAATAGGGATACGCAGTATTTT. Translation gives CASSPLRNRDTQYF.

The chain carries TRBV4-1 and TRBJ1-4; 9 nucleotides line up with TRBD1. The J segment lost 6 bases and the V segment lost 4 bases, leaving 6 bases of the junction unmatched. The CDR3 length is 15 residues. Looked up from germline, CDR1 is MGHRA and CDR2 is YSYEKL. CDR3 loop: CASSRNTGGDEKLFF. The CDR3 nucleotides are TGCGCCAGCAGCCGTAACACAGGGGGCGATGAAAAACTGTTTTTT.

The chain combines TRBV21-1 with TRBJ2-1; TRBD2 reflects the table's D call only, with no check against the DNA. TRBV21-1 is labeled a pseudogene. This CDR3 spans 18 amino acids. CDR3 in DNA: TGTGCCAGCAGCAAAGCGCTCAAGGACTCCGTGAGGGACAATGAGCAGTTCTTC. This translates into CASSKALKDSVRDNEQFF.

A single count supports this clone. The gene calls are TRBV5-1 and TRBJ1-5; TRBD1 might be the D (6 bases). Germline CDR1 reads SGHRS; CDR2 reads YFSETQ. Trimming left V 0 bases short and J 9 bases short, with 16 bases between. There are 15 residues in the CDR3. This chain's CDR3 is CASSLGWGAFTPQHF. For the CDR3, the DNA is TGCGCCAGCAGCTTGGGTTGGGGGGCTTTCACGCCCCAGCATTTT.

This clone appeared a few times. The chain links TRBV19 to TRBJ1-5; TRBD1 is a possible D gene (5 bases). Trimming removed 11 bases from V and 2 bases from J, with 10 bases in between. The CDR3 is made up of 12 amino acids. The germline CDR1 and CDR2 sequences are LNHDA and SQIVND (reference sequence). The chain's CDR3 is CAGGEGNQPQHF. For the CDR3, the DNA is TGTGCCGGGGGTGAGGGCAATCAGCCCCAGCATTTT. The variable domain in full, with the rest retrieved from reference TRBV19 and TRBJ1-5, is DGGITQSPKYLFRKEGQNVTLSCEQNLNHDAMYWYRQDPGQGLRLIYYSQIVNDFQKGDIAEGYSVSREKKESFPLTVTSAQKNPTAFYLCAGGEGNQPQHFGDGTRLSIL.

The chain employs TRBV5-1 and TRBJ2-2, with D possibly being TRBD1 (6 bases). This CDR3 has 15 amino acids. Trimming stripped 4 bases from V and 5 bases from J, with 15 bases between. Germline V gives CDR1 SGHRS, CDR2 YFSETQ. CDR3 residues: CASSPPFRGTGELFF. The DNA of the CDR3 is TGCGCCAGCAGCCCCCCGTTCAGGGGAACCGGGGAGCTGTTTTTT.

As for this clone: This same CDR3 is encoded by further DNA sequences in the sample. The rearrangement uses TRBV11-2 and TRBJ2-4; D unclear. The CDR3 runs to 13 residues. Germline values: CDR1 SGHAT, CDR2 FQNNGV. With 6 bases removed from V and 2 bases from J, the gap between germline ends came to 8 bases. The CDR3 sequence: CASSRGPKNIQYF. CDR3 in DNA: TGTGCCAGCAGTAGAGGCCCCAAAAACATTCAGTACTTC.

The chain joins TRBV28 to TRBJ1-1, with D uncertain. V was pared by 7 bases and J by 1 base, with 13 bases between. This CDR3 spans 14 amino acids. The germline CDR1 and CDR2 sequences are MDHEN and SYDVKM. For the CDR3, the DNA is TGTGCCAGCACACCGTATGGACGGAACACTGAAGCTTTCTTT. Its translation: CASTPYGRNTEAFF.

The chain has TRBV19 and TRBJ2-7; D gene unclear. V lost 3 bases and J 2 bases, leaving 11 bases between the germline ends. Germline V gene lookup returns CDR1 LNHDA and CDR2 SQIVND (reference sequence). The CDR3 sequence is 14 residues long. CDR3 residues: CASSIGYSPYEQYF. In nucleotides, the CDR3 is TGTGCCAGTAGTATCGGGTACAGCCCCTACGAGCAGTACTTC.

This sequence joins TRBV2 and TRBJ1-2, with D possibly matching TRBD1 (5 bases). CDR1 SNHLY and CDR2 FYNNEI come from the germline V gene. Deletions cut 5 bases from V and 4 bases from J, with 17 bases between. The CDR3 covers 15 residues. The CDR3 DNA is TGTGCCAGCAGTCGCATTTTTAGCGGGGGCTATGGCTACACCTTC. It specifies CASSRIFSGGYGYTF.